This TCR beta chain was retrieved from a study of OX40 agonist ivuxolimab in advanced cancers. At the level of the whole study: Ivuxolimab, which targeted the costimulatory receptor OX40 (CD134), was an agonistic, fully human IgG2 monoclonal antibody. Partial responses occurred in three dose-escalation patients, of whom one had hepatocellular carcinoma and two had cutaneous melanoma. The paper covers the monotherapy dose-escalation part of the phase I ivuxolimab trial, which included N ≈ 50 patients. In the dose-escalation cohort, around four fifths of patients were male, and the mean age was 60 years with a range of roughly 23 to 90. Patients were allowed to have had prior anti-PD-1, anti-PD-L1 or anti-CTLA-4 therapy, and about 40% of the dose-escalation patients had been treated with checkpoint inhibitors. Intravenous ivuxolimab was administered to patients every 2 weeks at six dose levels: 0.01, 0.1, 0.3, 1.5, 3 and 10 mg/kg. Peripheral TCRbeta sequencing was intended to test whether TCR sequence diversity was altered and clonal T-cell expansion was caused by ivuxolimab. Of the 50 to 55 dose-escalation patients, hepatocellular carcinoma was present in approximately 20, melanoma in roughly 15, renal cell carcinoma in 9 and head and neck cancer in 9. Paper-wide results and their limitations: In the 0.1-3.0 mg/kg groups, partial responders were among the patients with the lowest normalized peripheral clonal expansion, particularly in CD8+ T cells. At doses of 0.1 to 3.0 mg/kg, clonal expansion of both CD4+ and CD8+ T cells in blood was seen between baseline and week 6. Low levels of normalized T-cell clonal expansion were also seen in some patients who did not respond. After ivuxolimab, expanded clones were on average more numerous among CD8+ T cells than among CD4+ T cells. Which antigens the clonally expanded peripheral T cells were specific for was not determined.

For sequencing of the TCRbeta CDR3 region, genomic DNA was extracted from the sorted cells. The immunoSEQ Assay was used to sequence the TCRbeta CDR3 regions. Held by TCRdb, this immuneACCESS table contains in-frame sequences only and omits some clones. Under half of the omission traces to an unresolved V gene where checked; the cause of the rest is unknown. In this sample the table shows about 46,000 clones, 88% of which occur a single time. The top ten hold around 60% of the sample. Trimming costs V 10 bases and J 1 base, and their ends lie 17 bases apart. From the germline V gene, CDR1 is ENHRY and CDR2 is SYGVKD. The CDR3 measures 15 amino acids from cysteine to phenylalanine. The DNA shown is the 45-base CDR3, in frame from base 1. This clone was seen just once. The clone's antigen remains unknown. Base qualities were left out, and no much larger clone turns up one base away. Patients with autoimmune disease history or receiving systemic immunosuppression were excluded from the trial. Peripheral blood for TCR sequencing was collected from all dose cohorts at baseline, on cycle 4 day 1, and on cycle 7 day 1. The samples were taken from a phase I, first-in-human, multicenter, open-label dose-escalation trial of ivuxolimab. Adults with locally advanced or metastatic head and neck squamous cell, hepatocellular, melanoma or renal cell carcinoma were enrolled in the trial. Before TCR sequencing, CD4+ T cells and CD8+ T cells were sorted from peripheral blood as separate populations.

The receptor was isolated from an adult with an advanced solid tumor such as melanoma, head and neck, liver or kidney cancer. This specimen was CD4+ or CD8+ T cells sorted from blood, taken in a trial of the OX40 agonist ivuxolimab. The rearrangement combines TRBV10-3 with TRBJ1-5, with TRBD1 as a weak D call on 5 bases. DNA sequence: TGTGCCACAGGTGCCGGGACGGTGAGCAATCAGCCCCAGCATTTT. This yields the protein CATGAGTVSNQPQHF.